The 7 T cell receptor beta chains given below trace back to one sample, sequenced in a study of cytotoxic CD8 clonotypes in ibrutinib-treated CLL. Using immunoSEQ multiplex PCR, the repertoire was profiled, and TCRdb retains in-frame clones only, with some absent. Of some 300,000 clones listed, around four fifths are singletons. The input for sequencing was PBMCs, taken before ibrutinib treatment. The receptors stem from a human donor with chronic lymphocytic leukemia.

The rearrangement uses TRBV9 and TRBJ1-2; a possible D gene is TRBD1 (5 bases). The CDR3 covers 14 residues. Trimming took off 0 bases at V and 1 base at J, with 7 bases between the two ends. Germline V gene data show CDR1 as SGDLS and CDR2 as YYNGEE. CDR3 residues: CASSVVGVNYGYTF. In nucleotides, the CDR3 is TGTGCCAGCAGCGTAGTAGGGGTTAACTATGGCTACACCTTC. The full variable domain, completed using reference TRBV9 and TRBJ1-2, is DSGVTQTPKHLITATGQRVTLRCSPRSGDLSVYWYQQSLDQGLQFLIQYYNGEERAKGNILERFSAQQFPDLHSELNLSSLELGDSALYFCASSVVGVNYGYTFGSGTRLTVV.

V is TRBV4-1 and J is TRBJ1-5; D gene uncertain. The CDR3 is 14 residues long. The germline V gene encodes CDR1 MGHRA and CDR2 YSYEKL. With 2 bases removed from V and 0 bases from J, the gap between germline ends came to 5 bases. CDR3 bases: TGCGCCAGCAGCCAACCGAATAGCAATCAGCCCCAGCATTTT. Translation gives CASSQPNSNQPQHF.

The chain combines TRBV7-9 with TRBJ1-1; 8 bases align to TRBD1. The CDR3 contains 14 residues. V lost 6 bases and J lost 5; bases outside the gene matches: 8. Germline assignment: CDR1 SEHNR and CDR2 FQNEAQ (reference sequence). CDR3 coding DNA: TGTGCCAGCAGTTTACAGGGGGTAGGTACTGAAGCTTTCTTT. It encodes CASSLQGVGTEAFF.

The CDR3 nucleotides are TGTGCCAGCAGCCATTTAAACAGGGCCACTGAAGCTTTCTTT. It specifies CASSHLNRATEAFF. The chain uses TRBV14 and TRBJ1-1, with D perhaps matching TRBD1 (6 bases). CDR3 length equals 14 residues. The V gene lost 3 bases and the J gene lost 4 bases, with 12 bases spanning the gap. Per the germline V gene, CDR1 is SGHDN and CDR2 is FVKESK.

This chain uses TRBV9 with TRBJ1-1; no definite D call. This CDR3 has 12 residues. Per the germline V gene, CDR1 is SGDLS and CDR2 is YYNGEE. V shed 3 bases and J shed 1 base, with 4 bases lying between them. The CDR3 DNA reads as TGTGCCAGCAGCGACAGGAACACTGAAGCTTTCTTT. Its protein product is CASSDRNTEAFF.

This rearrangement joins TRBV2 to TRBJ2-1; no firm D call. The CDR3 covers 12 residues. Trimming removed 8 bases from V and 8 bases from J, with 13 bases in between. Germline CDR1 and CDR2: SNHLY and FYNNEI. The CDR3 DNA sequence: TGTGCCAGCCGTAGGCCTTGGGATGAGCAGTTCTTC. It specifies CASRRPWDEQFF. Drawing the rest from reference TRBV2 and TRBJ2-1, the complete variable domain is EPEVTQTPSHQVTQMGQEVILRCVPISNHLYFYWYRQILGQKVEFLVSFYNNEISEKSEIFDDQFSVERPDGSNFTLKIRSTKLEDSAMYFCASRRPWDEQFFGPGTRLTVL.

This clone was seen once. This chain connects TRBV6-5 to TRBJ1-2, with D tentatively TRBD1 (6 bases). Per germline, CDR1 MNHEY and CDR2 SVGAGI. The CDR3 loop spans 15 amino acids. The V and J ends lost 2 bases and 2 bases respectively, with 12 bases between them. The chain's CDR3 is CASSYGGQRNYGYTF. The CDR3 coding sequence is TGTGCCAGCAGTTACGGTGGACAGAGAAACTATGGCTACACCTTC.